The sequence of this T cell receptor (beta chain) was determined in a study of shared clonotypes between healthy human individuals. Measured with immunoSEQ multiplex PCR; TCRdb has only the in-frame clones, and not every one. The table records about 600,000 clones, about 97% of them present only once. Germline CDR1 is MNHNS and CDR2 is SASEGT. The CDR3 loop spans 16 amino acids. The V gene end was trimmed by 3 bases and the J gene end by 7 bases; junction bases not matched to a gene: 9. The sequenced sample was naive CD4+ T cells sorted from blood. The subset here: CD45RA+ positively selected. This TCR derives from a woman in her twenties or thirties in good health. The V and J genes are TRBV6-1 and TRBJ1-5; 10 bases align to TRBD1. For the CDR3, the DNA is TGTGCCAGCAGTGACCGGGACAGGGGATCTCTGCAGCCCCAGCATTTT. This codes for CASSDRDRGSLQPQHF.